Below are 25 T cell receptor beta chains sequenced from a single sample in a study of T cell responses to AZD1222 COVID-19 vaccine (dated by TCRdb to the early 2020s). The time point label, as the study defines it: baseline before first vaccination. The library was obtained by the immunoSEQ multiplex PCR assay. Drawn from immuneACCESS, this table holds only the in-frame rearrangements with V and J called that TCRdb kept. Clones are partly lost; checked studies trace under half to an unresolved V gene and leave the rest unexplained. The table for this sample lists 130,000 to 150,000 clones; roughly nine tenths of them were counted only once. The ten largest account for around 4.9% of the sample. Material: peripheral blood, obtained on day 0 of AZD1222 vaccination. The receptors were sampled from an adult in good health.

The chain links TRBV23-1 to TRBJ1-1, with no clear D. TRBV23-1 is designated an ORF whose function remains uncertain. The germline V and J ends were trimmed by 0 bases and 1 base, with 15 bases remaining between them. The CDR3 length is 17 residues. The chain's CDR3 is CASSQSPSPNRNTEAFF. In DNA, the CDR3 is TGCGCCAGCAGTCAATCGCCCAGCCCCAATAGGAACACTGAAGCTTTCTTT.

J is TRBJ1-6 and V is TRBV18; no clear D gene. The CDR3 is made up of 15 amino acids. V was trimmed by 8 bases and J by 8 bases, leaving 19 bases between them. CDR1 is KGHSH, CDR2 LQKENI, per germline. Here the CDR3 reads CASPSPAGTDSPLHF. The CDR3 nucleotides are TGTGCCAGCCCCTCCCCGGCAGGTACGGATTCACCCCTCCACTTT.

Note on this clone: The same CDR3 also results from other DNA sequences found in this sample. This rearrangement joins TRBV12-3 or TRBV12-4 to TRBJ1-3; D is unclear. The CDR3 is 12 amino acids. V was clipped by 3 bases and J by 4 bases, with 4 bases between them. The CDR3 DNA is TGTGCCAGCAGTTTTAGGGGAAACACCATATATTTT. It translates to CASSFRGNTIYF.

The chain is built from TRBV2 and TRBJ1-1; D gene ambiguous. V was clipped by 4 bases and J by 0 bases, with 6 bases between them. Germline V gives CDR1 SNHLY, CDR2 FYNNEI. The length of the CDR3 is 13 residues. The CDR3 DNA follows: TGTGCCAGCAGTGTAGATATGAACACTGAAGCTTTCTTT. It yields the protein CASSVDMNTEAFF.

The CDR3 DNA sequence: TGCGCCAGCAGCAAACGGATCAACACCGGGGAGCTGTTTTTT. This sequence encodes CASSKRINTGELFF. The chain is built from TRBV4-3 and TRBJ2-2; D gene unclear. The germline gives CDR1 LGHNA, CDR2 YSLEER. V lost 5 bases to trimming and J lost 2 bases, with 9 bases between them. There are 14 residues in the CDR3.

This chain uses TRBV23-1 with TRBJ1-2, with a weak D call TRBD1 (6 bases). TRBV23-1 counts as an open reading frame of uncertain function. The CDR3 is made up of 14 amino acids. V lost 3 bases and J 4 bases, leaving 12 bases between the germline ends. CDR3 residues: CASSQGGRGYGYTF. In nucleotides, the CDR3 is TGCGCCAGCAGTCAGGGGGGCCGAGGCTATGGCTACACCTTC.

CDR3 coding DNA: TGTGCCAGCAGGGATCACGGGACATTAAACACCGGGGAGCTGTTTTTT. Translated: CASRDHGTLNTGELFF. V and J are TRBV2 and TRBJ2-2; tentatively, D is TRBD1 (6 bases). The CDR3 sequence is 16 residues long. Trimming removed 6 bases at V and 2 bases at J, with 16 bases between. Germline loops: CDR1 SNHLY, CDR2 FYNNEI.

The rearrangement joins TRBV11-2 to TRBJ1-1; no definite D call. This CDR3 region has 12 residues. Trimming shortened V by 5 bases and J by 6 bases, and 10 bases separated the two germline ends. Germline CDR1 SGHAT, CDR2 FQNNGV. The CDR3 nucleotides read TGTGCCAGCAGCAGTCATGTGGCTGAAGCTTTCTTT. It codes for CASSSHVAEAFF.

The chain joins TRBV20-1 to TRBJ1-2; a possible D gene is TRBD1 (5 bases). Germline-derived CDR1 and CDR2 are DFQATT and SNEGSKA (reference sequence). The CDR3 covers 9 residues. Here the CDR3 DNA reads TGCAGCCCGGGGGGGGGCTACACCTTC. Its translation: CSPGGGYTF.

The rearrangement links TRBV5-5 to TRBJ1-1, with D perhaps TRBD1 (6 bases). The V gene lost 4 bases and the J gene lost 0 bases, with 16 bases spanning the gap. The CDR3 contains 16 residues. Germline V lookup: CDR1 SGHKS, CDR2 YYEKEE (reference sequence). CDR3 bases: TGTGCCAGCAGCCCGATGGGGGCGCACATGAACACTGAAGCTTTCTTT. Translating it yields CASSPMGAHMNTEAFF.

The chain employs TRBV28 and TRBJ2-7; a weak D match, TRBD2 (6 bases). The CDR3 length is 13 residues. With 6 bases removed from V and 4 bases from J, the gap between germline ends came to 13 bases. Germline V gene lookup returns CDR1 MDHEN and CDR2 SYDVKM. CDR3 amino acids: CASRLAVEYEQYF. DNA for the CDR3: TGTGCCAGCAGACTAGCTGTGGAGTACGAGCAGTACTTC.

The CDR3 DNA is TGTGCCAGCAGTTACGGGGGAGAGACCCAGTACTTC. It is translated as CASSYGGETQYF. This rearrangement joins TRBV6-5 to TRBJ2-5; D assignment may be TRBD1 or TRBD2 (5 bases each). The V end lost 2 bases, the J end lost 4 bases, and 5 bases lay between the germline ends. This CDR3 contains 12 residues. CDR1 MNHEY and CDR2 SVGAGI come from the germline V gene.

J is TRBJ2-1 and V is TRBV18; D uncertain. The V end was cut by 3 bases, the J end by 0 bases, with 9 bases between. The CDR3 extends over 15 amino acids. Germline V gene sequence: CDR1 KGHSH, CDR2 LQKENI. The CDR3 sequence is CASSPAPTSYNEQFF. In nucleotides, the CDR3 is TGTGCCAGCTCACCGGCTCCTACCTCCTACAATGAGCAGTTCTTC.

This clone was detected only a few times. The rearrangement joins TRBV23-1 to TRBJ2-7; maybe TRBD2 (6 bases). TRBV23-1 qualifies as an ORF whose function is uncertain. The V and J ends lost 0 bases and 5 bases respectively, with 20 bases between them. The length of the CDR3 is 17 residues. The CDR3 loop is CASSQSPGRRVGHEQYF. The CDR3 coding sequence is TGCGCCAGCAGTCAATCGCCCGGGAGACGGGTCGGCCACGAGCAGTACTTC.

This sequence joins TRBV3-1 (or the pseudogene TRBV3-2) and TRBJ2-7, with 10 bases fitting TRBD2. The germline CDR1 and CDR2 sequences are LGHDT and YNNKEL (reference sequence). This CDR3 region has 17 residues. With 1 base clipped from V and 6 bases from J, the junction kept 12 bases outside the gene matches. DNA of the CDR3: TGTGCCAGCAGCCAAGGAGCGGCTAGCGGGAGTCACGGCGAGCAGTACTTC. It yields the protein CASSQGAASGSHGEQYF.

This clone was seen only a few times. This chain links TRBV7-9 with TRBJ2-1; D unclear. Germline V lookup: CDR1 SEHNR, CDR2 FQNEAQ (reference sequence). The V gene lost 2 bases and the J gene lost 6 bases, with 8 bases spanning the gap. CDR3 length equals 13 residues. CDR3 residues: CASSLRSFNEQFF. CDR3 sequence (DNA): TGTGCCAGCAGCTTAAGGAGTTTCAATGAGCAGTTCTTC.

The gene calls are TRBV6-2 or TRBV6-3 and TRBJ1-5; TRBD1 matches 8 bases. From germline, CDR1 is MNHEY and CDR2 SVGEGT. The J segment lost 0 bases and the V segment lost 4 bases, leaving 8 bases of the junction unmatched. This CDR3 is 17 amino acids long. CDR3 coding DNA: TGTGCCAGCAGTTCCAAAGGACAGGGCCATAGCAATCAGCCCCAGCATTTT. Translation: CASSSKGQGHSNQPQHF.

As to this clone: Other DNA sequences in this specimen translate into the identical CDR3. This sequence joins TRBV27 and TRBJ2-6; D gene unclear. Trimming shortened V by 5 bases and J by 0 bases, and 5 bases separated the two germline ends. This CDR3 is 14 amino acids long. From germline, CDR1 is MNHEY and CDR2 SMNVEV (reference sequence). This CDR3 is CASSPSSGANVLTF. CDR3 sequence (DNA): TGTGCCAGCAGTCCGAGCTCTGGGGCCAACGTCCTGACTTTC.

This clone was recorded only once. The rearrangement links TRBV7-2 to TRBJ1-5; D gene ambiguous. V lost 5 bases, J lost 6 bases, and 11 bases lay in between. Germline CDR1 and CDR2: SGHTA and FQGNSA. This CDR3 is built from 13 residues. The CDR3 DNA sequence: TGTGCCAGCAGCCAGAGCCTAGGTCAGCCCCAGCATTTT. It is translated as CASSQSLGQPQHF. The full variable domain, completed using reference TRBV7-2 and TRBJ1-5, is GAGVSQSPSNKVTEKGKDVELRCDPISGHTALYWYRQSLGQGLEFLIYFQGNSAPDKSGLPSDRFSAERTGGSVSTLTIQRTQQEDSAVYLCASSQSLGQPQHFGDGTRLSIL.

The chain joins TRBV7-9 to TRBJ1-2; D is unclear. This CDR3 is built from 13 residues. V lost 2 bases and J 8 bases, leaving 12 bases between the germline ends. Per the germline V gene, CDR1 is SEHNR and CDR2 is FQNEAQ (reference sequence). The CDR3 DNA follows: TGTGCCAGCAGCTTAAAGGGTGGTTGGGGCTACACCTTC. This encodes CASSLKGGWGYTF.

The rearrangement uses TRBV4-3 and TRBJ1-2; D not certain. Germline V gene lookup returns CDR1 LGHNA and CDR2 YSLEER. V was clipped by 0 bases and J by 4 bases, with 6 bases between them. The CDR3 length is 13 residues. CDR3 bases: TGCGCCAGCAGCCAAGAACCGTCCTATGGCTACACCTTC. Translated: CASSQEPSYGYTF.

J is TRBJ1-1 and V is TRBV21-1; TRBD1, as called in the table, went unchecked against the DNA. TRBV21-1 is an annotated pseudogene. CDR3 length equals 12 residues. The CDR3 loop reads CASSHRDPGAFF. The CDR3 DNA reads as TGTGCCAGCAGCCACAGGGATCCCGGAGCTTTCTTT.

The CDR3, as DNA: TGCGCCAGCAGCCATCACAACCAGGGTTCTGGAAACACCATATATTTT. Its translation is CASSHHNQGSGNTIYF. This chain joins TRBV4-3 and TRBJ1-3; maybe TRBD1 (5 bases). V dropped 3 bases and J dropped 1 base, with 13 bases sitting between them. Germline loops: CDR1 LGHNA, CDR2 YSLEER. The CDR3 is 16 residues long.

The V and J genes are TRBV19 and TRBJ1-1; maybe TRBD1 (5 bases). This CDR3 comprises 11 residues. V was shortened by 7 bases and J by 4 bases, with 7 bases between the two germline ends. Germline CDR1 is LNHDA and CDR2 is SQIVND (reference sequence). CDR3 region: CASIGGTEAFF. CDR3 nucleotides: TGTGCCAGTATTGGGGGCACTGAAGCTTTCTTT.

CDR3 sequence (DNA): TGTGCCAGCAGCCAGGCCGGGACAGGGTCCTACGAGCAGTACTTC. Protein product: CASSQAGTGSYEQYF. The chain couples TRBV4-2 to TRBJ2-7; 9 positions match TRBD1. The trim removed 3 bases at V and 1 base at J, leaving 4 bases unmatched. From germline, CDR1 is LGHNA and CDR2 YNFKEQ. The CDR3 has 15 residues.